This entry describes one TCR beta chain. A few counts support this clonotype. It lacks a known antigen. Within one base of it there is no much larger clone, and no base qualities were kept. This record belongs to a study of CD8 T cells in ankylosing spondylitis (dated by TCRdb to about 2017). Background on the whole study: To find TCR variants linked to disease, the study profiled T cell receptor beta repertoires in ankylosing spondylitis patients and healthy donors. The full study cohort was made up of approximately 27 ankylosing spondylitis patients and around 100 healthy donors. Samples of peripheral blood were taken, and for ankylosing spondylitis patients, synovial fluid was collected as well.

Data came from an Illumina HiSeq 2500. TCR beta libraries were prepared by quantitative 5'-RACE with molecular barcodes. The published analysis was carried out like this. A new computational method based on a probabilistic model of VDJ rearrangement was used to identify disease-linked TCR variants. The public reads were run again by TCRdb, first through fastp at Q25 and then through MiXCR, and only productive beta chains were kept. All rows with the same CDR3 protein become a single entry with the most common DNA and genes. The V and J calls were determined by TCRdb, not by the authors. This sample lists 700,000 or so distinct CDR3 sequences; 15% to 20% were detected once. The ten largest make up around a fifth of the sample. The CDR3 has 13 amino acids, counting the end cysteine and phenylalanine. Only the CDR3 DNA stays, 39 bases, in frame from base 1. Cut back by 4 bases and 5 bases, the V and J ends lie 10 bases apart. Per the germline V gene, MNHNS is the CDR1 and SASEGT is the CDR2.

Results and caveats for the whole study, not just this receptor: Blood from ankylosing spondylitis patients appeared to be characterized by a TCR beta motif made up of seven or eight highly homologous amino acid variants. Some of the motif variants had been reported before in the synovial fluid and blood of reactive arthritis patients, a finding that suggests common disease-initiation mechanisms. The disease-linked clones had a CD8+ phenotype and were found at relatively low frequencies in peripheral blood. According to the report, matched synovial fluid samples from ankylosing spondylitis patients were significantly enriched for the disease-linked clones.

The clonotype comes from a male donor with ankylosing spondylitis. The material sequenced was blood, either unsorted or a sorted T cell fraction (not recorded which). The chain links TRBV6-1 with TRBJ2-3; TRBD2 might be the D gene, on 5 matching bases. The DNA sequence is TGTGCCAGCAGTGGGGAGTGGGGAGATACGCAGTATTTT. The encoded protein is CASSGEWGDTQYF.